This T cell receptor beta chain was recovered during a study of cytomegalovirus exposure and HLA in healthy donors. Study-level findings and limits: Data from an earlier analysis indicated that most TCR beta V segments were productive either about 87% or about 30% of the time. According to the study, 160 or so TCR beta chains were cytomegalovirus-associated.

The PCR was carried out with 60 Vbeta primers and 13 Jbeta primers. The repertoire was sequenced with immunoSEQ multiplex PCR; TCRdb's copy has only in-frame clones and lacks some. The sample lists about 120,000 clones, around 66% occurring once. Concerning this clone itself: The antigen is not known.

The CDR3 runs to 16 residues. V shed 2 bases, J shed 7 bases, and the junction held 13 bases outside the gene matches. CDR1 is MNHEY, CDR2 SMNVEV, per germline (reference sequence). The source of this sequence is a woman in her thirties or forties in good health and CMV-seropositive. The chain uses TRBV27 and TRBJ1-1; TRBD1 matches at 7 bases. The source material was PBMCs. Written as DNA, the CDR3 is TGTGCCAGCAGTTTACCTTCCGCAGGGGGTGGTCGTGAAGCTTTCTTT. Amino acids: CASSLPSAGGGREAFF.